Each of the 24 T cell receptor beta chains below was sequenced from the same sample in a study of T cell repertoires in cytomegalovirus infection. In TCRdb, the reads were re-called with MiXCR into one record per CDR3 protein. This sample has some 390,000 distinct CDR3 sequences, with about a sixth found just once. Input material: PBMCs. All receptors derive from a human donor in good health (CMV status not recorded). Some clones in this sample may be carry-over from other donors' samples.

This clonotype has a handful of counts. The rearrangement joins TRBV5-4 to TRBJ1-2; D unresolved. Germline assignment: CDR1 SGHNT and CDR2 YYREEE (reference sequence). Trimming left V 4 bases short and J 2 bases short, with 15 bases between. This CDR3 spans 15 amino acids. CDR3 amino acids: CASSPGGTENYGYTF. The CDR3 nucleotides are TGTGCCAGCAGCCCTGGAGGCACAGAAAACTATGGCTACACCTTC.

There are a few counts of this clonotype. This chain joins TRBV7-9 and TRBJ1-1; TRBD1 matches at 7 bases. Germline V gene lookup returns CDR1 SEHNR and CDR2 FQNEAQ (reference sequence). Trimming took 4 bases from V and 5 from J; bases not matched to a gene: 7. The CDR3 is 14 residues long. Here the CDR3 DNA reads TGTGCCAGCAGCTGGAAACAGGGGTTGACTGAAGCTTTCTTT. Amino acids: CASSWKQGLTEAFF.

In the case of this clonotype: One end of the junction fails to match germline, which may point to a read error. The chain combines TRBV4-1 with TRBJ1-5, with D possibly matching TRBD1 (6 bases). Germline CDR1 is MGHRA and CDR2 is YSYEKL. CDR3 length: 15 amino acids. CDR3 in DNA: TGTGCCAGCAGCATACAGGGAGGGGGGAATCAGCCCCAGCATTTT. It codes for CASSIQGGGNQPQHF.

This clonotype appeared many times. The rearrangement joins TRBV7-9 to TRBJ2-1; D is undetermined. The V end lost 1 base, the J end lost 8 bases, and 18 bases lay between the germline ends. Germline CDR1 reads SEHNR; CDR2 reads FQNEAQ (reference sequence). The CDR3 covers 16 residues. Here the CDR3 DNA reads TGTGCCAGCAGCTTAGTATCGTGGGCCCCTGGCGATGAGCAGTTCTTC. It yields the protein CASSLVSWAPGDEQFF.

This clonotype was counted between two and nine times. V usage is TRBV5-4 and J usage is TRBJ1-1; TRBD1 matches 7 bases. CDR1 and CDR2 from the germline V gene are SGHNT and YYREEE (reference sequence). The V segment lost 2 bases and the J segment 5 bases; nucleotides outside the gene matches: 6. This CDR3 contains 14 residues. CDR3 residues: CASSLRGLGTEAFF. The DNA of the CDR3 is TGTGCCAGCAGCTTAAGGGGGCTGGGGACTGAAGCTTTCTTT. The full variable domain, with the rest looked up from reference TRBV5-4 and TRBJ1-1, is ETGVTQSPTHLIKTRGQQVTLRCSSQSGHNTVSWYQQALGQGPQFIFQYYREEENGRGNFPPRFSGLQFPNYSSELNVNALELDDSALYLCASSLRGLGTEAFFGQGTRLTVV.

The sample holds a few counts of this clonotype. The CDR3 sequence is CASSPPTGGIGQPQHF. CDR3 nucleotide sequence: TGTGCCAGCAGTCCCCCCACGGGGGGAATTGGTCAGCCCCAGCATTTT. The gene calls are TRBV28 and TRBJ1-5, with D perhaps TRBD1 (5 bases). The CDR3 has 16 residues. V was shortened by 5 bases and J by 6 bases, with 20 bases between the two germline ends. Germline CDR1 and CDR2: MDHEN and SYDVKM.

CDR3 sequence reads: CASSRSTSRETQYF. In DNA, the CDR3 is TGCGCCAGCAGCCGATCGACTAGCCGGGAGACCCAGTACTTC. The chain links TRBV23-1 to TRBJ2-5, with 7 bases that match TRBD2. TRBV23-1 is labeled an ORF, and its function is uncertain. V dropped 6 bases and J dropped 5; count of bases not matched to a gene: 9. There are 14 residues in the CDR3.

This rearrangement joins TRBV18 to TRBJ2-6, with D perhaps TRBD2 (6 bases). Per germline, CDR1 KGHSH and CDR2 LQKENI. V was pared by 2 bases and J by 0 bases, with 8 bases between. The CDR3 has 16 amino acids. CDR3 DNA: TGTGCCAGCTCACCATGGAGGGACTCTGGGGCCAACGTCCTGACTTTC. Its translation is CASSPWRDSGANVLTF.

V gene TRBV10-3 combines with J gene TRBJ2-5; 7 nucleotides match TRBD1. V lost 6 bases and J lost 2; bases outside the gene matches: 6. This CDR3 is built from 14 residues. Germline V CDR1 and CDR2: ENHRY, SYGVKD. The CDR3 coding sequence is TGTGCCATCAGAGGGACAGCATTACAAGAGACCCAGTACTTC. Protein: CAIRGTALQETQYF.

The chain recombines TRBV28 with TRBJ2-1; D not certain. The CDR3 covers 13 residues. Germline loops: CDR1 MDHEN, CDR2 SYDVKM. V dropped 5 bases and J dropped 9 bases, with 14 bases sitting between them. CDR3 nucleotides: TGTGCCAGCAGTATGGCCGTCGCTGGTGAGCAGTTCTTC. Amino acids: CASSMAVAGEQFF.

The DNA of the CDR3 is TGCAGTGCTAGCTTGGGGGGTGGAGCTTTGGAGACCCAGTACTTC. This codes for CSASLGGGALETQYF. The chain carries TRBV20-1 and TRBJ2-5; a possible D gene is TRBD2 (6 bases). V lost 3 bases and J 5 bases, leaving 19 bases between the germline ends. The germline CDR1 and CDR2 sequences are DFQATT and SNEGSKA (reference sequence). The CDR3 runs to 15 residues.

This clonotype was picked up a small number of times. This chain connects TRBV6-4 to TRBJ2-2; 8 nucleotides line up with TRBD1. Germline lookup yields CDR1 MRHNA and CDR2 SNTAGT. The CDR3 contains 16 residues. Unmatched junction bases numbered 15, after V lost 4 bases and J lost 11 bases. CDR3 loop: CASSAFSGQGSSELFF. As DNA, the CDR3 is TGTGCCAGCAGTGCCTTCTCTGGACAGGGAAGCTCTGAGCTGTTTTTT.

There are a few counts of this clonotype. V and J are TRBV12-3 or TRBV12-4 and TRBJ2-3; TRBD2 matches at 13 bases. The CDR3 loop spans 12 amino acids. V lost 6 bases and J lost 13; bases outside the gene matches: 4. CDR3 in DNA: TGTGCCAGCAGAGGACTAGCGGGGGAGGAGTATTTT. Residues: CASRGLAGEEYF.

This clonotype was seen repeatedly, ten times or more. The DNA of the CDR3 is TGTGCCAGCAGCCCGTCCCTAGCGGGCAACTACGAGCAGTACTTC. Translation: CASSPSLAGNYEQYF. The rearrangement uses TRBV3-1 and TRBJ2-7; TRBD2 matches at 8 bases. There are 15 residues in the CDR3. Germline lookup yields CDR1 LGHDT and CDR2 YNNKEL (reference sequence). Germline trimming cut 4 bases from V and 3 bases from J; bases unmatched to any gene: 8.

In its sample, this clonotype was seen many times. V and J are TRBV7-2 and TRBJ1-1; D is undetermined. The germline V and J ends were trimmed by 3 bases and 5 bases, with 10 bases remaining between them. Germline CDR1 SGHTA, CDR2 FQGNSA. The CDR3 loop spans 13 amino acids. In DNA, the CDR3 is TGTGCCAGCAGCTTTAAACAGAGGACTGAAGCTTTCTTT. This encodes CASSFKQRTEAFF.

This clonotype was picked up a small number of times. This rearrangement joins TRBV15 to TRBJ2-4; perhaps TRBD1 as D (5 bases). This CDR3 has 19 residues. Germline CDR1 and CDR2: LNHNV and YYDKDF (reference sequence). Deletions cut 0 bases from V and 1 base from J, with 19 bases between. The CDR3 loop reads CATSRDPLGGATAKNIQYF. CDR3 nucleotide sequence: TGTGCCACCAGCAGAGATCCCCTAGGTGGGGCGACGGCCAAAAACATTCAGTACTTC. The full variable domain, completed using reference TRBV15 and TRBJ2-4, is DAMVIQNPRYQVTQFGKPVTLSCSQTLNHNVMYWYQQKSSQAPKLLFHYYDKDFNNEADTPDNFQSRRPNTSFCFLDIRSPGLGDTAMYLCATSRDPLGGATAKNIQYFGAGTRLSVL.

This clonotype was seen many times. V usage is TRBV7-2 and J usage is TRBJ1-1; no definite D call. This CDR3 comprises 13 residues. V lost 6 bases and J 0 bases, leaving 8 bases between the germline ends. Germline CDR1 is SGHTA and CDR2 is FQGNSA. The CDR3 reads CASSREMNTEAFF. CDR3 nucleotide sequence: TGTGCCAGCAGTAGAGAAATGAACACTGAAGCTTTCTTT.

This rearrangement joins TRBV6-6 to TRBJ2-5, with D tentatively TRBD1 (5 bases). Germline loops: CDR1 MNHNY, CDR2 SVGAGI (reference sequence). The CDR3 sequence is 17 residues long. The V end was cut by 0 bases, the J end by 2 bases, with 16 bases between. The CDR3 DNA sequence: TGTGCCAGCAGTTACTCTCCCAGGGAAACCCGACAAGAGACCCAGTACTTC. Translated, it gives CASSYSPRETRQETQYF.

This clonotype came up a few times. The chain joins TRBV7-2 to TRBJ2-5; a weak D match, TRBD2 (6 bases). V was cut by 0 bases and J by 7 bases, with 9 bases left in between. Germline V gene lookup returns CDR1 SGHTA and CDR2 FQGNSA. This CDR3 region has 13 residues. The CDR3 DNA follows: TGTGCCAGCAGCTTAGCGGTGGGAGGGACCCAGTACTTC. Translating it yields CASSLAVGGTQYF. The whole variable domain, remainder taken from reference TRBV7-2 and TRBJ2-5, is GAGVSQSPSNKVTEKGKDVELRCDPISGHTALYWYRQSLGQGLEFLIYFQGNSAPDKSGLPSDRFSAERTGGSVSTLTIQRTQQEDSAVYLCASSLAVGGTQYFGPGTRLLVL.

A note on this clonotype: As the CDR3 is not closed by the conserved phenylalanine or tryptophan, this likely results from a read error. V usage is TRBV5-6 and J usage is TRBJ1-2; 8 bases match TRBD1. Germline trimming cut 4 bases from V and 1 base from J; bases unmatched to any gene: 12. Germline V CDR1 and CDR2: SGHDT, YYEEEE. The CDR3 spans 17 residues. The CDR3 reads CASSPGTGSTFNYGYTV. CDR3 sequence (DNA): TGTGCCAGCAGCCCCGGGACAGGCAGTACTTTTAACTATGGCTACACCGTC.

The V and J genes are TRBV19 and TRBJ2-7; 9 bases match TRBD1. Per germline, CDR1 LNHDA and CDR2 SQIVND (reference sequence). Trimming cost V 3 bases and J 7 bases; bases outside gene matches: 10. The CDR3 is made up of 15 amino acids. The CDR3 nucleotides are TGTGCCAGTAGTATTGACAGGGGGACTACTAGGGAGCAGTACTTC. Translation: CASSIDRGTTREQYF.

This clonotype was counted a few times. This chain joins TRBV27 and TRBJ2-7, with D tentatively TRBD2 (6 bases). The germline V gene has CDR1 MNHEY and CDR2 SMNVEV (reference sequence). CDR3 length equals 14 residues. V was cut by 6 bases and J by 4 bases, with 16 bases left in between. CDR3 DNA: TGTGCCAGCAGCCCGAGACTAGTAGGGTACGAGCAGTACTTC. Its protein is CASSPRLVGYEQYF.

This clonotype came up a few times. The chain has TRBV12-3 or TRBV12-4 and TRBJ2-7, with D possibly TRBD1 on 5 matching bases. Trimming shortened V by 6 bases and J by 7 bases, and 16 bases separated the two germline ends. This CDR3 contains 13 residues. The CDR3 loop reads CASSPQQASEQYF. CDR3 in DNA: TGTGCCAGCAGCCCACAACAGGCGAGTGAGCAGTACTTC.

This clonotype has more than one count but fewer than ten. The chain recombines TRBV10-3 with TRBJ2-1, with TRBD2 matching over 12 bases. CDR3 length: 15 amino acids. From germline, CDR1 is ENHRY and CDR2 SYGVKD. Losses at the gene ends were 7 bases for V and 4 bases for J; bases not matched to a gene: 5. The CDR3 DNA sequence: TGTGCCATCATGGCTAGCGGGGGGGATTACAATGAGCAGTTCTTC. It is translated as CAIMASGGDYNEQFF.